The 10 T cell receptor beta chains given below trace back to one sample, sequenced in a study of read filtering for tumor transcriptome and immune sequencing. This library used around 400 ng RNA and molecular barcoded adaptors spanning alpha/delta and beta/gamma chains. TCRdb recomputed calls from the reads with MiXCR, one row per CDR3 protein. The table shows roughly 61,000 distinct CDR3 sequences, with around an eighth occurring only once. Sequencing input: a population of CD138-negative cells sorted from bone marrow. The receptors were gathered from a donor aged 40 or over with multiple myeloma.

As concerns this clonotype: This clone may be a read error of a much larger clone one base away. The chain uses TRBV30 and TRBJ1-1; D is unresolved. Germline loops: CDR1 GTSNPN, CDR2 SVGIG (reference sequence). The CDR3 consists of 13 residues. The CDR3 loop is CAWSFQLNSEAFF. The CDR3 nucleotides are TGTGCCTGGAGTTTTCAGCTGAACTCTGAAGCTTTCTTT.

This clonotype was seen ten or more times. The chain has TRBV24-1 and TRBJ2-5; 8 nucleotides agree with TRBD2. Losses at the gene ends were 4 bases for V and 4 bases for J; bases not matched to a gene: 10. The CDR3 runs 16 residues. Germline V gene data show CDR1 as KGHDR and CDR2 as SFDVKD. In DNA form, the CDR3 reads TGTGCCACCAGTGACCGAACCCGGGGGGGGAGAGAGACCCAGTACTTC. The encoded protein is CATSDRTRGGRETQYF.

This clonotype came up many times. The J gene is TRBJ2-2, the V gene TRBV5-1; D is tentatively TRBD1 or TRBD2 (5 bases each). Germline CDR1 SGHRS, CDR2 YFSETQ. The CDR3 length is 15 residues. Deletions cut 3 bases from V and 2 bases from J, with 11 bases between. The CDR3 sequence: CASSYGTANTGELFF. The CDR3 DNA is TGCGCCAGCAGCTATGGGACGGCAAACACCGGGGAGCTGTTTTTT.

The CDR3 loop is CASSFGQLNTEAFF. In DNA, the CDR3 is TGTGCCAGCAGCTTCGGACAGCTGAACACTGAAGCTTTCTTT. The V gene is TRBV13, the J gene TRBJ1-1; D perhaps matches TRBD1 (6 bases). CDR1 is PRHDT, CDR2 FYEKMQ, per germline (reference sequence). The germline V and J ends were trimmed by 3 bases and 0 bases, with 8 bases remaining between them. This CDR3 contains 14 residues.

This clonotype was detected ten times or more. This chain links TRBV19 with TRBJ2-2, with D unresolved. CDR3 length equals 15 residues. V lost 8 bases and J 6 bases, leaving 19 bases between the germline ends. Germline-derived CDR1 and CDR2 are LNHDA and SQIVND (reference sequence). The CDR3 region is CASLAPAHSPGELFF. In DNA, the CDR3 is TGTGCCAGTTTGGCCCCGGCCCATTCGCCCGGGGAGCTGTTTTTT.

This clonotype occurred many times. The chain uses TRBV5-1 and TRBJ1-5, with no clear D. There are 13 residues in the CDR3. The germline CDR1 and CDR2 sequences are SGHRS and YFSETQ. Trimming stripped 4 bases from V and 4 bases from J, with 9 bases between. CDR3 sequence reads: CASSLGLNQPQHF. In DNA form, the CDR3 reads TGCGCCAGCAGCCTCGGTCTAAATCAGCCCCAGCATTTT.

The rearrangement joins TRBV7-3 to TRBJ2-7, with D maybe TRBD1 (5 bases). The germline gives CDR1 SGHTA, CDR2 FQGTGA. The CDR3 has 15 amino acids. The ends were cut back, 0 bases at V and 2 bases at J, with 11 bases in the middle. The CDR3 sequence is CASSLTPGKAYEQYF. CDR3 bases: TGTGCCAGCAGCTTAACCCCAGGGAAAGCCTACGAGCAGTACTTC.

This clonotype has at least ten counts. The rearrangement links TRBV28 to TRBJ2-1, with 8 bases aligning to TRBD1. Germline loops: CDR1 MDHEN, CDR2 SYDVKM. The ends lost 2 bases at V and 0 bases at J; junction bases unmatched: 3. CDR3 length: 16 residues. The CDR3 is CASSLLGTGSYNEQFF. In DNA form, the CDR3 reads TGTGCCAGCAGTTTACTCGGGACAGGCTCCTACAATGAGCAGTTCTTC.

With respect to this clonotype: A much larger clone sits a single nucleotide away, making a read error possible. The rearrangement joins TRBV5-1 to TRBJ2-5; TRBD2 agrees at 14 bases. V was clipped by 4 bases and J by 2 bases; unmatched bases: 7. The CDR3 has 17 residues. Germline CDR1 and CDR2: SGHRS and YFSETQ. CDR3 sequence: CASSAGLAGVVQETQYF. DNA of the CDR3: TGCGCCAGCAGCGCGGGACTAGCGGGGGTAGTGCAAGAGACCCAGTACTTC.

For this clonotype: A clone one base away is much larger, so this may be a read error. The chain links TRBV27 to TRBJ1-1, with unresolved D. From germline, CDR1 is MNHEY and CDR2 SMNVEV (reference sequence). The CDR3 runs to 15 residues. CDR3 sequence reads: CASTHVGEENTEASF. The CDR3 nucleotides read TGTGCCAGCACCCACGTTGGGGAGGAGAACACTGAAGCTTCCTTT.